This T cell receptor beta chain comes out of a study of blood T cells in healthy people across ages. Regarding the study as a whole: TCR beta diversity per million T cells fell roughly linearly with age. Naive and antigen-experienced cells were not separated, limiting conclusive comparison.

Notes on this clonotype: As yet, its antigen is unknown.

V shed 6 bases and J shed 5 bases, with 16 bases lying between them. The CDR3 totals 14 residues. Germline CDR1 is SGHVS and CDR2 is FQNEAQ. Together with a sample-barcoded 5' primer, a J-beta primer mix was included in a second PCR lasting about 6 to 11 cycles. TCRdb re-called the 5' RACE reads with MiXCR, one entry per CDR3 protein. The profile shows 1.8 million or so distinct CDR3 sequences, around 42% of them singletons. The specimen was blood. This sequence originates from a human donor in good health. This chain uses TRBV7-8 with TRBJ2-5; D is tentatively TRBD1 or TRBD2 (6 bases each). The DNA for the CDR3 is TGTGCCAGCAGTCCGAGGGGGGATAGTGAGACCCAGTACTTC. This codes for CASSPRGDSETQYF.